Listed below are T cell receptor beta chains from one sample, sequenced in a study of blood T cell repertoires in COVID-19. Profiled with immunoSEQ multiplex PCR; TCRdb holds only in-frame clones, not every one. This table holds some 380,000 clones, approximately 89% found once. The sample consisted of PBMCs or T cells enriched from blood (not recorded which). Receptors originate from a man under 40 who had recovered from COVID-19. The CDR3 runs from the conserved cysteine through the conserved F or W.

v_call: TRBV28; cdr3_aa: CASSSSADTQYF
v_call: TRBV30; cdr3_aa: CAWRQGYSPLHF
v_call: TRBV18; cdr3_aa: CASSPPFLGEGGHYGYTF
v_call: TRBV5-1; cdr3_aa: CASISGAEAFF
v_call: TRBV10-2; cdr3_aa: CASRVGTGMVNEQFF
v_call: TRBV5-4; cdr3_aa: CASSKGLAGAFQETQYF
v_call: TRBV2; cdr3_aa: CASMAGLSSYEQYF
v_call: TRBV3-1/TRBV3-2; cdr3_aa: CGGGEQYF
v_call: TRBV27; cdr3_aa: CASIPSGGLIYEQYF
v_call: TRBV18; cdr3_aa: CASSPGTNNNEQFF
v_call: TRBV12-3/TRBV12-4; cdr3_aa: CASSTLSTGELFF
v_call: TRBV7-3; cdr3_aa: CASSLTGTTHTSIEQFF
v_call: TRBV15; cdr3_aa: CATSRSRDSLYGYTF
v_call: TRBV6-2/TRBV6-3; cdr3_aa: CASSYPPGLAVLAKNIQYF
v_call: TRBV5-5; cdr3_aa: CASSWGGGSEGYTF
v_call: TRBV21-1; cdr3_aa: CASSKSPLTGYGYTF
v_call: TRBV6-5; cdr3_aa: CASSLSGLYGYTF
v_call: TRBV7-6; cdr3_aa: CASSASLQRTDTQYF
v_call: TRBV30; cdr3_aa: CAWTLHDRGNSPLHF
v_call: TRBV7-3; cdr3_aa: CASSLRAVGPGELFF
v_call: TRBV4-1; cdr3_aa: CASSQITQGQGKRYGYTF
v_call: TRBV9; cdr3_aa: CASSVGDRAYGYTF
v_call: TRBV30; cdr3_aa: CAWSVQANQPQHF
v_call: TRBV12-3/TRBV12-4; cdr3_aa: CASSLLSYEQYF
v_call: TRBV10-1; cdr3_aa: CASSGQPNTGELFF
v_call: TRBV28; cdr3_aa: CASSLETRYSYEQYF